These 9 T cell receptor beta chains came from one sample sequenced in a study of T cell responses to AZD1222 COVID-19 vaccine. Produced via immunoSEQ multiplex PCR; TCRdb's table is partial and in-frame only. The table records approximately 190,000 clones, roughly 90% of them present only once. The sequencing used peripheral blood, collected on day 0 of AZD1222 vaccination. The receptor source for this set is an adult in good health.

This sequence joins TRBV27 and TRBJ2-1, with D perhaps assigned TRBD1 or TRBD2 (5 bases each). Trimming left V 10 bases short and J 0 bases short, with 10 bases between. The CDR3 covers 13 residues. Per the germline V gene, CDR1 is MNHEY and CDR2 is SMNVEV (reference sequence). The CDR3 DNA reads as TGTGCCACTCGGGACCCCTCCTACAATGAGCAGTTCTTC. It is translated as CATRDPSYNEQFF.

J is TRBJ1-3 and V is TRBV2, with 9 bases fitting TRBD1. This CDR3 has 15 residues. The germline gives CDR1 SNHLY, CDR2 FYNNEI. The trim removed 10 bases at V and 2 bases at J, leaving 9 bases unmatched. The CDR3 reads CATLLQGAPGNTIYF. Here the CDR3 DNA reads TGTGCCACCCTGTTACAGGGGGCGCCTGGAAACACCATATATTTT.

The chain joins TRBV24-1 to TRBJ2-2; 9 bases map to TRBD2. J lost 5 bases, V lost 4 bases, and 7 bases had no gene match. Germline lookup yields CDR1 KGHDR and CDR2 SFDVKD. This CDR3 has 16 amino acids. The CDR3 DNA is TGTGCCACCAGTGAAATAGCGGGAGAGGGGACCGGGGAGCTGTTTTTT. It specifies CATSEIAGEGTGELFF.

The chain recombines TRBV5-6 with TRBJ1-5; possible D gene TRBD1, 5 bases. The CDR3 consists of 12 residues. Germline CDR1 SGHDT, CDR2 YYEEEE. The V end lost 9 bases, the J end lost 4 bases, and 11 bases lay between the germline ends. CDR3 in DNA: TGTGCCACCTCCAGACAGAATCAGCCCCAGCATTTT. Translating it yields CATSRQNQPQHF.

The chain links TRBV7-8 to TRBJ2-5; 7 bases are a match to TRBD1. The CDR3 is made up of 14 amino acids. Unmatched junction bases numbered 4, after V lost 5 bases and J lost 1 base. Germline CDR1 is SGHVS and CDR2 is FQNEAQ. CDR3 DNA: TGTGCCAGCAGCCAAGGGACAGTCCAAGAGACCCAGTACTTC. Translation: CASSQGTVQETQYF.

The gene calls are TRBV5-6 and TRBJ2-3, with 8 bases identical to TRBD2. The germline V gene has CDR1 SGHDT and CDR2 YYEEEE. The V and J ends lost 4 bases and 6 bases, in that order; junction bases with no gene match: 10. This CDR3 comprises 15 residues. DNA of the CDR3: TGTGCCAGCAGCACCACGGGGGGGCGATTCGATACGCAGTATTTT. This gives the protein CASSTTGGRFDTQYF.

V is TRBV4-1 and J is TRBJ2-3, with 14 bases identical to TRBD2. The CDR3 loop spans 17 amino acids. Germline CDR1 reads MGHRA; CDR2 reads YSYEKL. V lost 0 bases to trimming and J lost 3 bases; unmatched junction nucleotides: 2. The chain's CDR3 is CASSQDWTSGGTDTQYF. DNA for the CDR3: TGCGCCAGCAGCCAAGACTGGACTAGCGGGGGGACAGATACGCAGTATTTT.

The chain has TRBV25-1 and TRBJ2-3, with 13 bases that match TRBD2. V dropped 9 bases and J dropped 2; count of bases not matched to a gene: 5. The V gene's germline CDR1 is MGHDK and CDR2 SYGVNS. The CDR3 length is 15 residues. CDR3 nucleotide sequence: TGTGCCAGTGAGGGACTAGCGGGAATCACAGATACGCAGTATTTT. Protein: CASEGLAGITDTQYF.

The chain recombines TRBV6-8 with TRBJ2-7, with 9 bases matching TRBD1. Trimming at V came to 3 bases and at J to 7 bases, leaving 13 bases not matched to a gene. The germline gives CDR1 MNHGY, CDR2 SAAAGT. CDR3 length equals 16 residues. The CDR3 bases are TGTGCCAGCAGTTATTGTCCGGGACAGGGTCCTCGGGAGCAGTACTTC. This encodes CASSYCPGQGPREQYF.